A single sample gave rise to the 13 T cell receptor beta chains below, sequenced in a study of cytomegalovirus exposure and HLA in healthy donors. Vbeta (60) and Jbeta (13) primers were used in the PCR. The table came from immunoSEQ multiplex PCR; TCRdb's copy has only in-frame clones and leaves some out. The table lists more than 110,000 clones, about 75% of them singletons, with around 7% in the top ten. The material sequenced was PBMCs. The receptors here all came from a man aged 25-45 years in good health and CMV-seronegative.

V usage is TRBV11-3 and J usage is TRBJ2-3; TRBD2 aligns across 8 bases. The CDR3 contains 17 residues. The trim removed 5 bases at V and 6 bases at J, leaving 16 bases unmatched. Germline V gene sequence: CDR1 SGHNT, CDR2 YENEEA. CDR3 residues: CASSPGEGLAGSDTQYF. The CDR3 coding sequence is TGTGCCAGCAGCCCAGGGGAGGGGCTAGCGGGTTCGGATACGCAGTATTTT.

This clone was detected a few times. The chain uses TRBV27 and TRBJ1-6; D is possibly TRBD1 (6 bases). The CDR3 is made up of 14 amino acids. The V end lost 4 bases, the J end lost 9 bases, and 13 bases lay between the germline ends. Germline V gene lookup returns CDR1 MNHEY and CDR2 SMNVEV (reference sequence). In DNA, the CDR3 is TGTGCCAGCAGTTCTCAGGGGTTGATTTCACCCCTCCACTTT. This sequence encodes CASSSQGLISPLHF.

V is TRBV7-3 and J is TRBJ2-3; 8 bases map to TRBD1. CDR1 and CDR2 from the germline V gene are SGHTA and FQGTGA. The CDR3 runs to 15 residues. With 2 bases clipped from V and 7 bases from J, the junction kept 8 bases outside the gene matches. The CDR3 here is CASSLVGTGTNTQYF. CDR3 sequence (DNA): TGTGCCAGCAGCTTAGTAGGGACAGGTACGAATACGCAGTATTTT.

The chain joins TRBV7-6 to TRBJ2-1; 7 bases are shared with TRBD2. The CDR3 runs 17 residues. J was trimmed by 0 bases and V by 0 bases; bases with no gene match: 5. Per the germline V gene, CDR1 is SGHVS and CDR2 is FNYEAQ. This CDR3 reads CASSLARAGVSYNEQFF. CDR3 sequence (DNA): TGTGCCAGCAGCTTAGCGAGGGCGGGGGTCTCCTACAATGAGCAGTTCTTC.

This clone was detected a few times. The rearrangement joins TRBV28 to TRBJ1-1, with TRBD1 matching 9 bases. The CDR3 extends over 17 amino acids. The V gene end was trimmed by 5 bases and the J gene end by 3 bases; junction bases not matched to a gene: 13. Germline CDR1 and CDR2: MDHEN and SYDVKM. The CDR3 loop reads CASSTLLGTGKDTEAFF. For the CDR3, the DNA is TGTGCCAGCAGTACTCTCCTCGGGACAGGGAAGGACACTGAAGCTTTCTTT.

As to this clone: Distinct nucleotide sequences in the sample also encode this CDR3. The CDR3 sequence is CASSREGDYSGNTIYF. The CDR3 DNA is TGTGCCAGCAGTCGCGAGGGGGACTACTCTGGAAACACCATATATTTT. J is TRBJ1-3 and V is TRBV28; tentative D call: TRBD1 (6 bases). The V end lost 5 bases, the J end lost 0 bases, and 14 bases lay between the germline ends. The CDR3 consists of 16 residues. Germline CDR1 MDHEN, CDR2 SYDVKM.

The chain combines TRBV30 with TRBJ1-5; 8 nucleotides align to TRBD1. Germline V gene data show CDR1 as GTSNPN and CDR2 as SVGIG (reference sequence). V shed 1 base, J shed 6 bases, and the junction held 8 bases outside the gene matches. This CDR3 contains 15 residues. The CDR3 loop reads CAWSEIQGATQPQHF. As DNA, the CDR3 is TGTGCCTGGAGTGAAATCCAGGGGGCAACTCAGCCCCAGCATTTT.

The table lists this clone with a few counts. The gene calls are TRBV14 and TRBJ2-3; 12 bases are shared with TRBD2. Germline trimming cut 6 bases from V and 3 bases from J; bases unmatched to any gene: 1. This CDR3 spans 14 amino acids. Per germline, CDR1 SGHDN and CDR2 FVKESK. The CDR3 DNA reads TGTGCCAGCAGGCTAGCGGGGGGGACAGATACGCAGTATTTT. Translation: CASRLAGGTDTQYF.

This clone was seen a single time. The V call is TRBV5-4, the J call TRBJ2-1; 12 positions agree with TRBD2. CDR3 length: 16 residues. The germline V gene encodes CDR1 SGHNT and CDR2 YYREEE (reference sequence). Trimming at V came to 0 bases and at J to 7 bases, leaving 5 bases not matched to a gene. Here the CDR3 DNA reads TGTGCCAGCAGCTTGGATCGACTAGCGGGGGAGAATGAGCAGTTCTTC. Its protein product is CASSLDRLAGENEQFF. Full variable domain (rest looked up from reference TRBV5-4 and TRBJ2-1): ETGVTQSPTHLIKTRGQQVTLRCSSQSGHNTVSWYQQALGQGPQFIFQYYREEENGRGNFPPRFSGLQFPNYSSELNVNALELDDSALYLCASSLDRLAGENEQFFGPGTRLTVL.

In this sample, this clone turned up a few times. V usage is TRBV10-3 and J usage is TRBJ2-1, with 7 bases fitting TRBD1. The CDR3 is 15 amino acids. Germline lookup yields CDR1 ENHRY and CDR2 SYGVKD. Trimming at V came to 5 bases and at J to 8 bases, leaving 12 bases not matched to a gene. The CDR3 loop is CAISSDRVGVDEQFF. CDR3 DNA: TGTGCCATCAGTTCAGACAGGGTAGGTGTGGATGAGCAGTTCTTC.

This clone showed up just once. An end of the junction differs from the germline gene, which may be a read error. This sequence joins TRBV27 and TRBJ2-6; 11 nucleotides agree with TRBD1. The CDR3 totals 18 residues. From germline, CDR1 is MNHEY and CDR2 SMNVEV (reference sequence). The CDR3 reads CASSFIGQGAAGANGLTF. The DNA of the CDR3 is TGTGCCAGCAGTTTTATCGGACAGGGGGCAGCGGGGGCCAACGGCCTGACTTTC.

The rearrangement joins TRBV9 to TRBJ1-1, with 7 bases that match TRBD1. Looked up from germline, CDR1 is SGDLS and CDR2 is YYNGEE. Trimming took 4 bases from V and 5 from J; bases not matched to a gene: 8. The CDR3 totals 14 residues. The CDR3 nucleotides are TGTGCCAGCAGCCCCGAGGGGGCGCATACTGAAGCTTTCTTT. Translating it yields CASSPEGAHTEAFF.

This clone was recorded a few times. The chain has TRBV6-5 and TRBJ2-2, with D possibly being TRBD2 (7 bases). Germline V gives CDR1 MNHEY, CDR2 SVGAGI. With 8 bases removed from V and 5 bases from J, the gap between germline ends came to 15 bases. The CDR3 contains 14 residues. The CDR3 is CASLGRGQTGELFF. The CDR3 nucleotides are TGTGCCAGCCTCGGGCGGGGGCAAACCGGGGAGCTGTTTTTT.